This T cell receptor (beta chain) was captured by sequencing in a study of blood T cell repertoires in COVID-19. Background on the study: The United States, Italy and Spain supplied acute and convalescent COVID-19 samples. Sample material is recorded as cDNA or gDNA derived from T cells, B-cell-depleted T cells, or PBMCs.

Repertoires were generated with immunoSEQ multiplex PCR, while TCRdb's copy carries only in-frame clones and drops some. The sample lists 150,000 to 200,000 clones, 88% occurring once. The sequenced sample was peripheral blood. The sequence was obtained from a human donor in a cohort sampled during active COVID-19.

CDR3 amino acids: CASQPGQGYPYGYTF. The CDR3 DNA sequence: TGTGCCAGCCAACCGGGACAGGGATATCCTTATGGCTACACCTTC. The rearrangement joins TRBV24-1 to TRBJ1-2; 9 bases match TRBD1. V trimming: 11 bases; J trimming: 5 bases; junction bases outside the gene matches: 14. The germline gives CDR1 KGHDR, CDR2 SFDVKD. The CDR3 has 15 residues.